This record concerns one TCR beta chain sequence. In the authors' methods: Amplifying reference gene primers gave estimates of nucleated cell counts. Clones were sequenced by immunoSEQ multiplex PCR, and TCRdb holds only the in-frame ones, with some missing. V and J calls and clone size are those listed in that table; D and trimming were worked out from the DNA. The table shows more than 90,000 clones, with around 85% occurring only once. These data are taken from a study of blood T cell repertoires in COVID-19. Study as a whole: T cells, B-cell-depleted T cells, or PBMCs provided the cDNA or gDNA that served as material.

The CDR3 has 15 amino acids. The J gene is TRBJ2-7, the V gene TRBV21-1; TRBD2, the table's D call, lacks a check against the DNA. TRBV21-1 represents a pseudogene. This TCR came from a woman in her sixties or seventies with active or convalescent COVID-19. The sequencing input was peripheral blood. The DNA of the CDR3 is TGTGCCAGCAGCAAAGAAAGCGGGACTATGGACGAGCAGTACTTC. Residues: CASSKESGTMDEQYF.